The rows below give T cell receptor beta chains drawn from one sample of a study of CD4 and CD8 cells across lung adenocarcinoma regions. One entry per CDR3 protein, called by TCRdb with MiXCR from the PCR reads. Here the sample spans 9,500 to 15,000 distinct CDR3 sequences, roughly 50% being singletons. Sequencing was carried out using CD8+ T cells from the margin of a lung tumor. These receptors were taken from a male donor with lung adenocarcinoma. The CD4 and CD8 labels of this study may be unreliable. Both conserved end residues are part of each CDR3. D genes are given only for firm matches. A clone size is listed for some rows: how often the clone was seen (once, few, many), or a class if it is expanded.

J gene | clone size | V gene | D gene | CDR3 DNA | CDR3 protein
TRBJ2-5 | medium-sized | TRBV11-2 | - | TGTGCCAGCAGCTTTGCGTCACAGAGTCAAGAGACCCAGTACTTC | CASSFASQSQETQYF
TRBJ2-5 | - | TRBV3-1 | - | TGTGCCAGCAGCCAAGTTGTCCAGACCCAGTACTTC | CASSQVVQTQYF
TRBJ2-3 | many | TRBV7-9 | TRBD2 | TGTGCCAGCAGTTTAGGTGTGGTAGCGGGAGGAGATACGCAGTATTTT | CASSLGVVAGGDTQYF
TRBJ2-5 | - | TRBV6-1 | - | TGTGCCAGCACCGGGTGCCTGAGCGCAGAGACCCAGTACTTT | CASTGCLSAETQYF
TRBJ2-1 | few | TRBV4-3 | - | TGCGCCAGCAGCCAATACCCCCCGGGAAGCTCCTACAATGAGCAGTTCTTC | CASSQYPPGSSYNEQFF
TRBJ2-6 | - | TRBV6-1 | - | TGTGCCAGCAGTGTCAGGGAACATGCGGGGGCCAACGTCCTGTCCTTC | CASSVREHAGANVLSF
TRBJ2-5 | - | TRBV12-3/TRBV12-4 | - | TGTGCCAGCAAGAACAGCAATCTAGGCCAAGAGACCCAGTGCTTC | CASKNSNLGQETQCF
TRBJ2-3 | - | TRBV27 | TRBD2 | TGTGCCAGCAGAGCGGGGGCCAGCGGGACTAGCACAGATACGCAGTATTTC | CASRAGASGTSTDTQYF
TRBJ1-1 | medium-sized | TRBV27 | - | TGTGCCAGCAGTTTATCGGGGGGCACTGAAGCTTTCTTT | CASSLSGGTEAFF
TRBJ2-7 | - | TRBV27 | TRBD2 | TGTGCCAGCAGTCTCAGCGGGAGGGCTTCCTACGAGCAGTACTTC | CASSLSGRASYEQYF
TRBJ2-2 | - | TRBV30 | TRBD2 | TGTGCCTGGAGTACCAGCGGGAGGGACACCGGGGAGCTGTTTTTT | CAWSTSGRDTGELFF
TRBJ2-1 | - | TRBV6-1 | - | TGTGCCAGCAGCGGGACCTGGGGTGGGTCCTACGAGCAGTTCTTC | CASSGTWGGSYEQFF
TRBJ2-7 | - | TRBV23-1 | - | TGCGCCAGCACGCGGGGCAACTACGAGCAGTACTTC | CASTRGNYEQYF
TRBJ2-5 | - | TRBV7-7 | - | TGTGCTAGCAGCTTAGGACCGGGAGAGGAGGAGACCCAGTACTTC | CASSLGPGEEETQYF
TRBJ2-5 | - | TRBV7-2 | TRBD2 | TGTGCCAGCAGCTTAGTGGGACTAGCGGGAGTCCCAGATACGCAGTACTTC | CASSLVGLAGVPDTQYF
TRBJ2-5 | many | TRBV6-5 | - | TGTGCCAGCAGTTACCGACTCGAAACGACCCAGTACTTC | CASSYRLETTQYF
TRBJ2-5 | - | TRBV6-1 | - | TGTGCCAGCAGTGTGGGTTCAGGGGGGCGTGTCCAAGATACCCAGTACTTC | CASSVGSGGRVQDTQYF
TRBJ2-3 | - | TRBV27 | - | TGTGCGGGCAGTGGGGGCCGGGGCAAAGATACCCAGTATTTC | CAGSGGRGKDTQYF
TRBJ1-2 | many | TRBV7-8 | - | TGTGCCAGCAGCTTGAGCCAGGGACAAGCTAACTATGGCTACACCTTC | CASSLSQGQANYGYTF
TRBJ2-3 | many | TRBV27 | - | TGTGCCAGCAGCTGGAGAGGACCGAGCACAGATACGCAGTATTTT | CASSWRGPSTDTQYF
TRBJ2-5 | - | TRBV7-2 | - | TGTGCCAGCACCTTTTCGTCGGGACTCGGGGGCCGTGACCGAGAGACCCAGTACTTC | CASTFSSGLGGRDRETQYF
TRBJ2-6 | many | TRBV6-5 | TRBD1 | TGTGCCAGCAGTTACTCGACAGGGTCTGGGGCCAACGTCCTGACTTTC | CASSYSTGSGANVLTF